What follows describes a single T cell receptor beta chain. The CDR3 has 16 amino acids. Germline values: CDR1 SGDLS, CDR2 YYNGEE. Trimming took off 0 bases at V and 4 bases at J, with 14 bases between the two ends. Sequenced by immunoSEQ multiplex PCR; TCRdb stores in-frame clones only, minus some. The table includes roughly 140,000 clones, roughly 86% detected once. These data originate in a study of blood T cell repertoires in COVID-19. Study information: Sites across the United States, Italy and Spain contributed samples from acute and convalescent COVID-19.

The clonotype was recovered from a human donor in a cohort sampled during active COVID-19. Material: peripheral blood. The gene calls are TRBV9 and TRBJ2-4; possible D gene TRBD1, 5 bases. The CDR3 DNA reads TGTGCCAGCAGCGTAGGAGGCACAGGCTCAAAAAACATTCAGTACTTC. Its translation is CASSVGGTGSKNIQYF.